These 10 T cell receptor beta chains were sequenced from one sample in a study of blood T cell repertoires in COVID-19. Only in-frame clones appear in the TCRdb table, and some are missing; sequencing was by immunoSEQ multiplex PCR. The profile shows 150,000 to 200,000 clones, 65% to 90% of them singletons. Sequencing input: peripheral blood. These receptors originate from a man over 45 with active or convalescent COVID-19.

This clone was detected only once. The J gene is TRBJ2-2, the V gene TRBV27; a weak D match, TRBD1 (6 bases). Trimming took off 2 bases at V and 9 bases at J, with 13 bases between the two ends. The CDR3 length is 14 residues. Per germline, CDR1 MNHEY and CDR2 SMNVEV (reference sequence). CDR3 DNA: TGTGCCAGCAGTTTAACAGGGAGAGGTTGGGAGCTGTTTTTT. It codes for CASSLTGRGWELFF.

V and J are TRBV2 and TRBJ1-1; TRBD1 is a possible D gene (5 bases). V shed 8 bases and J shed 4 bases, with 11 bases lying between them. The CDR3 is 12 residues long. The V gene's germline CDR1 is SNHLY and CDR2 FYNNEI. DNA of the CDR3: TGTGCCAGCGTCAGGGAAGGCACTGAAGCTTTCTTT. It encodes CASVREGTEAFF.

The rearrangement joins TRBV30 to TRBJ1-2; D is possibly TRBD1 (5 bases). CDR1 is GTSNPN and CDR2 is SVGIG in the germline V gene (reference sequence). CDR3 length equals 13 residues. V lost 3 bases and J 8 bases, leaving 16 bases between the germline ends. Here the CDR3 DNA reads TGTGCCTGGAGCCGCGGGGCATCGGACGGCTACACCTTC. Encoded protein: CAWSRGASDGYTF.

This chain links TRBV20-1 with TRBJ1-4; tentatively, D is TRBD1 (6 bases). Trimming took off 6 bases at V and 11 bases at J, with 13 bases between the two ends. CDR3 size: 11 residues. The germline CDR1 and CDR2 sequences are DFQATT and SNEGSKA (reference sequence). In nucleotides, the CDR3 is TGCAGTGCCCCAACAGGGCAGAAACTGTTTTTT. It codes for CSAPTGQKLFF.

The genes are TRBV7-2 and TRBJ2-1, with 8 nucleotides matching TRBD1. CDR1 SGHTA and CDR2 FQGNSA come from the germline V gene. V shed 4 bases and J 3 bases; nucleotides not matched to a gene: 5. The CDR3 is 15 amino acids. For the CDR3, the DNA is TGTGCCAGCAGCTCGGACAGGGTAGTCTACAATGAGCAGTTCTTC. It codes for CASSSDRVVYNEQFF.

This chain links TRBV18 with TRBJ2-1; TRBD1 matches at 9 bases. V trimming: 8 bases; J trimming: 8 bases; junction bases outside the gene matches: 13. Germline V lookup: CDR1 KGHSH, CDR2 LQKENI. This CDR3 contains 15 residues. The CDR3 region is CASLSQRQGVDEQFF. In nucleotides, the CDR3 is TGTGCCAGCCTAAGTCAGAGACAGGGGGTCGATGAGCAGTTCTTC.

The rearrangement links TRBV19 to TRBJ2-2; 10 positions agree with TRBD1. CDR3 length: 14 residues. Looked up from germline, CDR1 is LNHDA and CDR2 is SQIVND (reference sequence). V was clipped by 7 bases and J by 4 bases; unmatched bases: 3. The CDR3 loop reads CASTGDRGTGELFF. Here the CDR3 DNA reads TGTGCCAGTACCGGGGACAGGGGCACCGGGGAGCTGTTTTTT.

The V call is TRBV7-2, the J call TRBJ1-3; tentative D call: TRBD1 (5 bases). The CDR3 totals 16 residues. CDR1 is SGHTA and CDR2 is FQGNSA in the germline V gene. V gave up 0 bases and J gave up 2 bases, with 11 bases separating them. Written as DNA, the CDR3 is TGTGCCAGCAGCTTAGCGGCAGGGAAGGCTGGAAACACCATATATTTT. Translated, it gives CASSLAAGKAGNTIYF. Supplemented by reference TRBV7-2 and TRBJ1-3, the full variable domain reads GAGVSQSPSNKVTEKGKDVELRCDPISGHTALYWYRQSLGQGLEFLIYFQGNSAPDKSGLPSDRFSAERTGGSVSTLTIQRTQQEDSAVYLCASSLAAGKAGNTIYFGEGSWLTVV.

This rearrangement joins TRBV30 to TRBJ1-4; no firm D call. Germline assignment: CDR1 GTSNPN and CDR2 SVGIG (reference sequence). V lost 1 base, J lost 10 bases, and 13 bases lay in between. The CDR3 has 13 residues. As DNA, the CDR3 is TGTGCCTGGAGTGGGCAGTTCTTTGGAAAACTGTTTTTT. As protein: CAWSGQFFGKLFF.

The CDR3 here is CASSLSSGTGDAEQYF. The CDR3 DNA reads as TGTGCCAGTAGTCTCTCCTCCGGGACAGGGGATGCCGAGCAGTACTTC. The rearrangement joins TRBV19 to TRBJ2-7; TRBD1 matches at 10 bases. Germline CDR1 LNHDA, CDR2 SQIVND (reference sequence). Trimming at V came to 5 bases and at J to 6 bases, leaving 13 bases not matched to a gene. This CDR3 region has 16 residues.